The 17 T cell receptor beta chains below all came from one sample that was sequenced in a study of beta chain features in type 1 diabetes. Study results and caveats: Shortening that was moderate but significant affected the TCRB CDR3s of Type 1 diabetes patients in all four CD4+ subsets.

No antigen is known for these receptors. cDNA synthesis used the whole RNA isolate, giving expressed TCRB sequences. Sequencing used immunoSEQ multiplex PCR; TCRdb keeps in-frame clones, though not all of them. The sample lists roughly 150,000 clones; 6.5% to 10% were seen once. Sequences were obtained from central memory CD4+ T cells from blood. These receptors were taken from a woman aged 18-30 years with type 1 diabetes.

The rearrangement joins TRBV4-1 to TRBJ2-5, with 11 bases fitting TRBD2. The J call may be mistaken, given a closer DNA end match to TRBJ2-7. This CDR3 comprises 16 residues. Germline CDR1 is MGHRA and CDR2 is YSYEKL. The CDR3 DNA sequence: TGCGCCAGCAGCCAAGGTAGCGGGGGGGCCGACTACGAGCAGTACTTC. This translates into CASSQGSGGADYEQYF.

This clone occurred a few times. This sequence joins TRBV7-2 and TRBJ2-1, with a possible D match to TRBD1 (5 bases). The CDR3 runs to 13 residues. Trimming pared 3 bases from V and 4 bases from J, leaving 7 bases between. Germline V gene sequence: CDR1 SGHTA, CDR2 FQGNSA. CDR3 region: CASSLQGYNEQFF. CDR3 DNA sequence: TGTGCCAGCAGCTTGCAGGGTTACAATGAGCAGTTCTTC.

This clone has just a few counts. In nucleotides, the CDR3 is TGTGCCAGCAGTCCATTACAGGGGGATGGAAACATTCAGTACTTC. Translated: CASSPLQGDGNIQYF. This sequence joins TRBV2 and TRBJ2-4, with 8 nucleotides matching TRBD1. Germline V CDR1 and CDR2: SNHLY, FYNNEI. J was trimmed by 6 bases and V by 5 bases; bases with no gene match: 9. This CDR3 is built from 15 residues.

This clone was found a few times. V and J are TRBV7-2 and TRBJ2-2; the match to TRBD2 covers 8 bases. The V and J ends lost 5 bases and 4 bases, in that order; junction bases with no gene match: 6. The CDR3 loop spans 15 amino acids. From germline, CDR1 is SGHTA and CDR2 FQGNSA. The DNA for the CDR3 is TGTGCCAGCAGCCTGCGGGGGGCGAGCACCGGGGAGCTGTTTTTT. Protein sequence: CASSLRGASTGELFF.

This clone was observed at least ten times. The chain links TRBV27 to TRBJ1-1; 7 bases line up with TRBD1. Losses at the gene ends were 2 bases for V and 3 bases for J; bases not matched to a gene: 0. The CDR3 has 13 residues. Germline loops: CDR1 MNHEY, CDR2 SMNVEV (reference sequence). As DNA, the CDR3 is TGTGCCAGCAGTTTAGGGACAGACACTGAAGCTTTCTTT. As protein: CASSLGTDTEAFF.

This clone has only a few counts. This chain connects TRBV7-9 to TRBJ2-1, with 10 bases fitting TRBD2. J was trimmed by 7 bases and V by 2 bases; bases with no gene match: 5. Germline CDR1 and CDR2: SEHNR and FQNEAQ (reference sequence). This CDR3 has 15 residues. The CDR3 DNA follows: TGTGCCAGCAGCTTACAGGGACTAGCGTCTAATGAGCAGTTCTTC. This translates into CASSLQGLASNEQFF.

This chain links TRBV2 with TRBJ2-1; the D gene is possibly TRBD2 (5 bases). The germline V gene encodes CDR1 SNHLY and CDR2 FYNNEI. The CDR3 has 16 amino acids. V lost 6 bases and J lost 2, with 17 bases in between. CDR3 protein: CASRESPVGAYNEQFF. CDR3 in DNA: TGTGCCAGCAGGGAGTCTCCGGTGGGAGCCTACAATGAGCAGTTCTTC.

This clone was picked up a small number of times. V gene TRBV2 combines with J gene TRBJ2-1; D might be TRBD2 (6 bases). Germline CDR1 SNHLY, CDR2 FYNNEI. Trimming took off 2 bases at V and 4 bases at J, with 12 bases between the two ends. CDR3 length equals 15 residues. In nucleotides, the CDR3 is TGTGCCAGCAGTGAACGGGCTAGCGTATACAATGAGCAGTTCTTC. It specifies CASSERASVYNEQFF.

This clone was picked up a small number of times. The chain has TRBV7-2 and TRBJ2-3; D may be TRBD2 (6 bases). CDR1 and CDR2 from the germline V gene are SGHTA and FQGNSA. The CDR3 covers 14 residues. Trimming took off 10 bases at V and 0 bases at J, with 14 bases between the two ends. CDR3: CATGRGASTDTQYF. The CDR3 DNA sequence: TGTGCCACCGGGCGGGGAGCTAGCACAGATACGCAGTATTTT.

This clone was seen only a few times. The rearrangement links TRBV14 to TRBJ1-2, with TRBD1 identical over 7 bases. The J segment lost 3 bases and the V segment lost 4 bases, leaving 5 bases of the junction unmatched. This CDR3 has 14 residues. The germline CDR1 and CDR2 sequences are SGHDN and FVKESK. In nucleotides, the CDR3 is TGTGCCAGCAGCCTTCCGGGACAGTACTATGGCTACACCTTC. Encoded protein: CASSLPGQYYGYTF.

A few counts support this clone. The chain combines TRBV7-2 with TRBJ2-7, with TRBD2 as a possible D gene (5 bases). The germline V gene has CDR1 SGHTA and CDR2 FQGNSA. CDR3 length equals 14 residues. The V end lost 1 base, the J end lost 9 bases, and 16 bases lay between the germline ends. The CDR3 nucleotides are TGTGCCAGCAGCTTAGGGACTCATTCCCTAGGGCAGTACTTC. Protein sequence: CASSLGTHSLGQYF.

This clone was detected a few times. V is TRBV4-2 and J is TRBJ2-7, with 10 nucleotides matching TRBD2. In germline, CDR1 is LGHNA, CDR2 YNFKEQ. V lost 2 bases and J lost 5; bases outside the gene matches: 12. The CDR3 consists of 17 residues. The CDR3 bases are TGTGCCAGCAGCCAACCAGCAGCGGGGGGGCCGGTCAACGAGCAGTACTTC. It yields the protein CASSQPAAGGPVNEQYF.

The chain recombines TRBV25-1 with TRBJ2-1, with D possibly TRBD2 on 6 matching bases. The CDR3 spans 16 residues. V lost 0 bases to trimming and J lost 4 bases, with 13 bases between them. Germline V CDR1 and CDR2: MGHDK, SYGVNS. In DNA form, the CDR3 reads TGTGCCAGCAGTGAATACGGGGGAGGCCCTTACAATGAGCAGTTCTTC. Translating gives CASSEYGGGPYNEQFF.

The rearrangement links TRBV7-2 to TRBJ1-5; D perhaps matches TRBD1 (5 bases). CDR3 length equals 15 residues. V was clipped by 5 bases and J by 2 bases, with 13 bases between them. Germline V gene data show CDR1 as SGHTA and CDR2 as FQGNSA. The CDR3 loop reads CASSQGGAGNQPQHF. CDR3 DNA: TGTGCCAGCAGCCAAGGTGGGGCAGGCAATCAGCCCCAGCATTTT. Full variable domain (remainder filled in from reference TRBV7-2 and TRBJ1-5): GAGVSQSPSNKVTEKGKDVELRCDPISGHTALYWYRQSLGQGLEFLIYFQGNSAPDKSGLPSDRFSAERTGGSVSTLTIQRTQQEDSAVYLCASSQGGAGNQPQHFGDGTRLSIL.

The chain uses TRBV21-1 and TRBJ1-5. TRBV21-1 is classified as a pseudogene. This CDR3 has 14 amino acids. The CDR3 coding sequence is TGTGCCAGCAGCCCCCTATATAGCAATCAGCCCCAGCATTTT. Encoded protein: CASSPLYSNQPQHF.

The J gene is TRBJ2-3, the V gene TRBV9; TRBD2 agrees at 9 bases. This CDR3 spans 17 amino acids. Germline values: CDR1 SGDLS, CDR2 YYNGEE. Trimming cost V 4 bases and J 2 bases; bases outside gene matches: 11. The DNA for the CDR3 is TGTGCCAGCAGCCCTACGATTAGCGGGGGATCCACAGATACGCAGTATTTT. Translating gives CASSPTISGGSTDTQYF.

The V gene is TRBV29-1, the J gene TRBJ1-2; D is uncertain. This CDR3 contains 14 residues. With 0 bases removed from V and 4 bases from J, the gap between germline ends came to 12 bases. The V gene's germline CDR1 is SQVTM and CDR2 ANQGSEA. This CDR3 reads CSVEDRDPPYGYTF. The CDR3 DNA is TGCAGCGTTGAAGATCGAGATCCCCCCTATGGCTACACCTTC.